These 28 T cell receptor beta chains share one sample of origin, sequenced in a study of beta chain features in type 1 diabetes. The investigators reverse transcribed all of the isolated RNA, so they sequenced expressed TCRB transcripts. TCRdb keeps only in-frame clones here, not all; method: immunoSEQ multiplex PCR. The sample lists hundreds of thousands of clones; roughly a sixth were seen once. Sequenced: naive CD4+ T cells from blood. The receptors derive from a man between 18 and 29 years old in good health.

The rearrangement joins TRBV9 to TRBJ2-3; D gene uncertain. V gave up 0 bases and J gave up 5 bases, with 10 bases separating them. CDR3 length: 14 residues. CDR1 is SGDLS, CDR2 YYNGEE, per germline. CDR3 in amino acids: CASSVGSLRDTQYF. CDR3 DNA: TGTGCCAGCAGCGTAGGGTCCCTGCGAGATACGCAGTATTTT.

This sequence joins TRBV5-1 and TRBJ1-4; D ambiguous. Trimming left V 3 bases short and J 5 bases short, with 11 bases between. This CDR3 is 14 amino acids long. CDR1 and CDR2 (germline): SGHRS, YFSETQ. The CDR3 loop is CASSSYLGNEKLFF. The CDR3, as DNA: TGCGCCAGCAGCTCATACCTGGGAAATGAAAAACTGTTTTTT.

This clone was observed a handful of times. This chain joins TRBV7-8 and TRBJ1-5; TRBD1 aligns across 7 bases. J lost 2 bases, V lost 5 bases, and 15 bases had no gene match. There are 18 residues in the CDR3. CDR1 is SGHVS and CDR2 is FQNEAQ in the germline V gene. The CDR3 DNA follows: TGTGCCAGCAGCCGGACCCTTCGACAGGGTTTAGGCAATCAGCCCCAGCATTTT. Amino acids: CASSRTLRQGLGNQPQHF.

The rearrangement uses TRBV20-1 and TRBJ1-1, with D hard to call. Germline V gene lookup returns CDR1 DFQATT and CDR2 SNEGSKA (reference sequence). Trimming shortened V by 3 bases and J by 6 bases, and 8 bases separated the two germline ends. The CDR3 has 11 residues. CDR3 nucleotides: TGCAGTGCTAGGCCTATCGCTGAAGCTTTCTTT. Amino acid sequence: CSARPIAEAFF.

This clone was seen only a few times. The V gene is TRBV28, the J gene TRBJ2-1, with D possibly TRBD1 on 6 matching bases. The germline CDR1 and CDR2 sequences are MDHEN and SYDVKM. Trimming shortened V by 5 bases and J by 8 bases, and 13 bases separated the two germline ends. This CDR3 is 13 amino acids long. The CDR3 is CASSTRNRDEQFF. In DNA form, the CDR3 reads TGTGCCAGCAGTACCAGAAACAGGGATGAGCAGTTCTTC. The full variable domain, in which reference TRBV28 and TRBJ2-1 provide the parts outside the CDR3, is DVKVTQSSRYLVKRTGEKVFLECVQDMDHENMFWYRQDPGLGLRLIYFSYDVKMKEKGDIPEGYSVSREKKERFSLILESASTNQTSMYLCASSTRNRDEQFFGPGTRLTVL.

This chain joins TRBV4-2 and TRBJ2-5; 7 bases map to TRBD1. Germline V CDR1 and CDR2: LGHNA, YNFKEQ. The CDR3 covers 19 residues. Germline trimming cut 0 bases from V and 0 bases from J; bases unmatched to any gene: 13. The CDR3 sequence: CASSQDRGNRDRYQETQYF. In nucleotides, the CDR3 is TGTGCCAGCAGCCAAGATAGAGGGAACCGGGACAGATACCAAGAGACCCAGTACTTC.

This clone was counted between two and nine times. The CDR3 coding sequence is TGTGCCAGCACCTATGGGGGGCTGGGCCGATACAATGAGCAGTTCTTC. Its translation is CASTYGGLGRYNEQFF. The chain joins TRBV7-9 to TRBJ2-1; either TRBD1 or TRBD2 may supply D (6 bases each). The CDR3 loop spans 16 amino acids. The V gene's germline CDR1 is SEHNR and CDR2 FQNEAQ (reference sequence). V was pared by 7 bases and J by 4 bases, with 20 bases between. The full variable domain, in which reference TRBV7-9 and TRBJ2-1 provide the parts outside the CDR3, is DTGVSQNPRHKITKRGQNVTFRCDPISEHNRLYWYRQTLGQGPEFLTYFQNEAQLEKSRLLSDRFSAERPKGSFSTLEIQRTEQGDSAMYLCASTYGGLGRYNEQFFGPGTRLTVL.

This clone occurred a few times. V and J are TRBV12-5 and TRBJ2-1; 10 nucleotides match TRBD2. In germline, CDR1 is LGHNT, CDR2 FRNRAP. V was pared by 1 base and J by 12 bases, with 12 bases of the junction left unmatched. This CDR3 has 16 residues. The CDR3 protein is CASGLGTGTSDSLQFF. CDR3 sequence (DNA): TGTGCTAGTGGTTTGGGGACCGGGACTAGCGATAGCCTGCAGTTCTTC.

The J gene is TRBJ2-5, the V gene TRBV4-3, with TRBD1 identical over 7 bases. Germline V gene sequence: CDR1 LGHNA, CDR2 YSLEER. J gave up 5 bases and V 0 bases, and 3 bases lay outside the gene matches. The CDR3 spans 14 residues. CDR3 protein: CASSQDQGVETQYF. CDR3 nucleotide sequence: TGCGCCAGCAGCCAAGATCAGGGGGTTGAGACCCAGTACTTC.

This clone came up a few times. This chain connects TRBV27 to TRBJ1-2; 7 nucleotides match TRBD1. V shed 10 bases, J shed 0 bases, and the junction held 5 bases outside the gene matches. CDR1 MNHEY and CDR2 SMNVEV come from the germline V gene (reference sequence). The CDR3 is made up of 13 amino acids. CDR3 region: CATGTESNYGYTF. Written as DNA, the CDR3 is TGTGCCACCGGGACAGAGTCTAACTATGGCTACACCTTC.

This clone has only a few counts. The sample has other DNA sequences that encode this CDR3 too. The gene calls are TRBV9 and TRBJ2-3; 9 bases are shared with TRBD2. The V segment lost 3 bases and the J segment 11 bases; nucleotides outside the gene matches: 7. CDR3 size: 13 residues. Germline loops: CDR1 SGDLS, CDR2 YYNGEE. The chain's CDR3 is CASSGRGGVGQYF. In nucleotides, the CDR3 is TGTGCCAGCAGCGGGCGGGGGGGCGTCGGGCAGTATTTT.

The CDR3 here is CASSQTDRVGGEQFF. CDR3 coding DNA: TGCGCCAGCAGCCAGACGGACAGGGTGGGTGGTGAGCAGTTCTTC. The chain links TRBV4-3 to TRBJ2-1; TRBD1 matches at 8 bases. V lost 3 bases and J lost 9; bases outside the gene matches: 10. The CDR3 covers 15 residues. Germline CDR1 and CDR2: LGHNA and YSLEER.

The V and J genes are TRBV18 and TRBJ1-2; no reliable D call. This CDR3 has 13 residues. Trimming stripped 2 bases from V and 2 bases from J, with 6 bases between. CDR1 and CDR2 from the germline V gene are KGHSH and LQKENI. The DNA of the CDR3 is TGTGCCAGCTCACCATACGGGAACTATGGCTACACCTTC. It yields the protein CASSPYGNYGYTF.

There are a few counts of this clone. This chain uses TRBV9 with TRBJ2-1; the match to TRBD1 covers 7 bases. The ends lost 4 bases at V and 8 bases at J; junction bases unmatched: 18. The CDR3 is 17 residues long. Germline lookup yields CDR1 SGDLS and CDR2 YYNGEE. CDR3: CASSLRNRDRIKDEQFF. CDR3 sequence (DNA): TGTGCCAGCAGCCTTCGCAACCGGGACAGAATCAAGGATGAGCAGTTCTTC.

About this clone: An end of the junction does not agree with germline; a read error may underlie this. This sequence joins TRBV19 and TRBJ1-5; a weak D match, TRBD1 (5 bases). The CDR3 is 15 residues long. Looked up from germline, CDR1 is LNHDA and CDR2 is SQIVND (reference sequence). As DNA, the CDR3 is TGTGCCAGTAGTGTAGACCAGGGAAGCAATCAGCCCCAGCATTTT. Encoded protein: CASSVDQGSNQPQHF.

As regards this clone: Germline and junction disagree at one end, which may indicate a read error. Other DNA sequences from this sample encode an identical CDR3 as well. The chain combines TRBV7-3 with TRBJ2-3, with a possible D match to TRBD2 (6 bases). This CDR3 region has 14 residues. CDR1 and CDR2 from the germline V gene are SGHTA and FQGTGA. The CDR3 is CASSLTTLADTQYF. CDR3 in DNA: TGTGCCAGCAGCCTAACAACTCTAGCGGATACGCAGTATTTT. The full variable domain, its missing parts supplied by reference TRBV7-3 and TRBJ2-3, is GAGVSQTPSNKVTEKGKYVELRCDPISGHTALYWYRQSLGQGPEFLIYFQGTGAADDSGLPNDRFFAVRPEGSVSTLKIQRTERGDSAVYLCASSLTTLADTQYFGPGTRLTVL.

V and J are TRBV6-1 and TRBJ1-2, with 7 nucleotides matching TRBD1. The CDR3 sequence is 14 residues long. Germline V gene lookup returns CDR1 MNHNS and CDR2 SASEGT. The J segment lost 4 bases and the V segment lost 4 bases, leaving 6 bases of the junction unmatched. CDR3 coding DNA: TGTGCCAGCAGTGTAGGGACAGCCGGCTATGGCTACACCTTC. Residues: CASSVGTAGYGYTF.

This rearrangement joins TRBV7-9 to TRBJ2-7; possible D gene TRBD1, 6 bases. The CDR3 consists of 14 residues. Trimming pared 2 bases from V and 5 bases from J, leaving 13 bases between. The germline V gene has CDR1 SEHNR and CDR2 FQNEAQ (reference sequence). The CDR3 protein is CASSLLGGIHEQYF. The CDR3 coding sequence is TGTGCCAGCAGCTTATTAGGGGGAATTCACGAGCAGTACTTC.

The genes are TRBV4-1 and TRBJ2-7, with D perhaps matching TRBD2 (6 bases). Germline V gene sequence: CDR1 MGHRA, CDR2 YSYEKL. The ends were cut back, 3 bases at V and 7 bases at J, with 13 bases in the middle. This CDR3 region has 13 residues. The CDR3 nucleotides read TGCGCCAGCAGCCATCATCAGGCGGGGGAGCAGTACTTC. Translated, it gives CASSHHQAGEQYF.

V gene TRBV7-2 combines with J gene TRBJ2-5; 11 bases fit TRBD1. The CDR3 is 15 amino acids. Germline V gives CDR1 SGHTA, CDR2 FQGNSA. The ends lost 4 bases at V and 4 bases at J; junction bases unmatched: 5. The DNA for the CDR3 is TGTGCCAGCAGCTCCGGACAGGGGGCACGAGAGACCCAGTACTTC. Its translation: CASSSGQGARETQYF.

In its sample, this clone was seen a few times. In DNA form, the CDR3 reads TGTGCCAGCAGTGGATCGGGACAGCTTTCCTACGAGCAGTACTTC. This sequence encodes CASSGSGQLSYEQYF. V is TRBV25-1 and J is TRBJ2-7; 7 bases agree with TRBD1. Per germline, CDR1 MGHDK and CDR2 SYGVNS. The junction had 7 bases not matched to a gene; V was cut back by 4 bases and J by 1 base. CDR3 length: 15 amino acids.

The CDR3 protein is CASSFTGLAGVSLYEQYF. CDR3 in DNA: TGTGCCAGCAGTTTTACGGGACTAGCGGGAGTCTCCCTCTACGAGCAGTACTTC. The chain links TRBV28 to TRBJ2-7; 14 bases agree with TRBD2. Germline trimming cut 3 bases from V and 3 bases from J; bases unmatched to any gene: 10. Germline V gene data show CDR1 as MDHEN and CDR2 as SYDVKM. This CDR3 spans 18 amino acids.

This clone has just a few counts. Other DNA sequences of this sample code for an identical CDR3. The chain recombines TRBV7-3 with TRBJ2-7, with 10 nucleotides matching TRBD1. CDR3 length equals 15 residues. Germline V gene data show CDR1 as SGHTA and CDR2 as FQGTGA. V gave up 3 bases and J gave up 0 bases; unmatched junction bases: 2. CDR3 nucleotides: TGTGCCAGCAGCTTGGGACAGGGGAGCTCCTACGAGCAGTACTTC. Amino acid sequence: CASSLGQGSSYEQYF.

This clone has only a few counts. Other DNA sequences in the sample encode the same CDR3. This sequence joins TRBV7-2 and TRBJ2-5; maybe TRBD2 (5 bases). Germline V CDR1 and CDR2: SGHTA, FQGNSA. Trimming shortened V by 4 bases and J by 5 bases, and 11 bases separated the two germline ends. The CDR3 loop spans 13 amino acids. CDR3 DNA: TGTGCCAGCAGCTCCGGACTTGCGGAGACCCAGTACTTC. Amino acid sequence: CASSSGLAETQYF.

This rearrangement joins TRBV5-4 to TRBJ2-1; D perhaps matches TRBD2 (6 bases). CDR1 SGHNT and CDR2 YYREEE come from the germline V gene (reference sequence). The CDR3 loop spans 15 amino acids. Trimming cost V 0 bases and J 10 bases, with 17 bases left between them. The CDR3 DNA reads as TGTGCCAGCAGCTTGGTCGCGGTTGGAGGGATCGAGCAGTTCTTC. Protein sequence: CASSLVAVGGIEQFF.

CDR3 sequence (DNA): TGTGCCAGCAGCACCCGGAATGAAGGAAACACCATATATTTT. Its translation is CASSTRNEGNTIYF. This rearrangement joins TRBV13 to TRBJ1-3; D not resolved. Deletions cut 5 bases from V and 4 bases from J, with 12 bases between. CDR3 size: 14 residues. Germline CDR1 and CDR2: PRHDT and FYEKMQ (reference sequence). The variable domain in full, with the rest retrieved from reference TRBV13 and TRBJ1-3, is AAGVIQSPRHLIKEKRETATLKCYPIPRHDTVYWYQQGPGQDPQFLISFYEKMQSDKGSIPDRFSAQQFSDYHSELNMSSLELGDSALYFCASSTRNEGNTIYFGEGSWLTVV.

This clone occurred a few times. The rearrangement uses TRBV6-5 and TRBJ2-7; TRBD2 is a possible D gene (5 bases). Deletions cut 6 bases from V and 2 bases from J, with 17 bases between. This CDR3 contains 15 residues. Germline V gene data show CDR1 as MNHEY and CDR2 as SVGAGI. The CDR3 loop reads CASRPQDWIPYEQYF. The CDR3, as DNA: TGTGCCAGCAGACCCCAGGACTGGATTCCCTACGAGCAGTACTTC.

The chain employs TRBV9 and TRBJ2-1; D is unclear. The CDR3 extends over 15 amino acids. Germline values: CDR1 SGDLS, CDR2 YYNGEE. The ends were cut back, 0 bases at V and 6 bases at J, with 13 bases in the middle. The CDR3, as DNA: TGTGCCAGCAGCGTAGACTTCCATCTGTCCAATGAGCAGTTCTTC. The encoded protein is CASSVDFHLSNEQFF. The full variable domain, in which reference TRBV9 and TRBJ2-1 provide the parts outside the CDR3, is DSGVTQTPKHLITATGQRVTLRCSPRSGDLSVYWYQQSLDQGLQFLIQYYNGEERAKGNILERFSAQQFPDLHSELNLSSLELGDSALYFCASSVDFHLSNEQFFGPGTRLTVL.